This paragraph covers one T cell receptor (beta chain) sequence. This entry comes from a study of response to subunit inactivated influenza vaccine. V gave up 4 bases and J gave up 5 bases, with 13 bases separating them. The germline CDR1 and CDR2 sequences are SGHDT and YYEEEE. The CDR3 loop spans 13 amino acids. In TCRdb, the RT-PCR reads were re-called with MiXCR into one record per CDR3 protein. The top ten hold less than 15% of the sample, which has under 500,000 distinct CDR3 sequences, 9.5% to 13% seen once. The chain uses TRBV5-6 and TRBJ2-7; the D is unclear. The starting material was PBMCs from blood, obtained about 6 weeks after vaccination. The receptor comes from a man aged 45 to 65 who received an inactivated influenza vaccine. For the CDR3, the DNA is TGTGCCAGCAGCCCGTTATATGTAAACGAGCAGTACTTC. Translation: CASSPLYVNEQYF.